The 2 T cell receptor beta chains below come from one sample, sequenced in a study of a mutant IDH1 vaccine in newly diagnosed glioma. Sequenced by immunoSEQ multiplex PCR; TCRdb stores in-frame clones only, minus some. The sample consists of over 40,000 clones, 78% of them appearing once. Indicated time point: week 23, last vaccination. Every vaccine dose comprised 300 ug of mutant IDH1 20-mer peptide plus topical imiquimod. No cognate antigen is known for these TCRs. This specimen consisted of PBMCs, obtained from a glioma patient whose treatment included an IDH1 peptide vaccine. These receptors were collected from a woman between 40 and 50 years old with glioma. Some clones in this sample may be carry-over from other donors' samples.

This clone has just one count. The chain is built from TRBV5-6 and TRBJ2-5; the D gene is possibly TRBD2 (5 bases). The V end lost 4 bases, the J end lost 1 base, and 14 bases lay between the germline ends. This CDR3 spans 15 amino acids. The germline gives CDR1 SGHDT, CDR2 YYEEEE. CDR3 region: CASSVGVAIQETQYF. CDR3 DNA: TGTGCCAGCAGCGTTGGTGTAGCGATCCAAGAGACCCAGTACTTC.

CDR3 sequence reads: CASSYSGREAFF. The CDR3 DNA reads as TGTGCCAGCAGTTACTCAGGCAGGGAAGCTTTCTTT. V is TRBV6-5 and J is TRBJ1-1; D remains unclear. The V gene lost 0 bases and the J gene lost 8 bases, with 7 bases spanning the gap. CDR3 size: 12 residues. Germline V lookup: CDR1 MNHEY, CDR2 SVGAGI.